One and the same sample provided the 23 T cell receptor beta chains below, sequenced in a study of shared clonotypes between healthy human individuals. Libraries were prepared by immunoSEQ multiplex PCR; TCRdb keeps only in-frame clonotypes and omits some of them. Of more than 2 million clones in the sample, 95% were seen once. The sequenced material came from naive CD4+ T cells sorted from blood. Subset described: CD45RA+ positively selected. These receptors were taken from a man younger than 35 in good health.

Remarks on this clone: The sample has other DNA sequences that encode this CDR3 too. The chain combines TRBV6-5 with TRBJ2-3; a weak D match, TRBD1 (5 bases). The length of the CDR3 is 11 residues. Trimming removed 8 bases at V and 6 bases at J, with 9 bases between. Germline V lookup: CDR1 MNHEY, CDR2 SVGAGI. The CDR3, as DNA: TGTGCCAGCCGCAGGGCCGATACGCAGTATTTT. Translation: CASRRADTQYF.

V usage is TRBV5-1 and J usage is TRBJ1-2, with TRBD1 matching over 8 bases. The V segment lost 5 bases and the J segment 7 bases; nucleotides outside the gene matches: 7. Germline loops: CDR1 SGHRS, CDR2 YFSETQ. This CDR3 region has 13 residues. CDR3 amino acids: CASSHQGAGGYTF. The CDR3 DNA reads as TGCGCCAGCAGTCATCAGGGGGCCGGTGGCTACACCTTC.

This clone was seen just once. This specimen includes other DNA sequences encoding the same CDR3. This sequence joins TRBV6-5 and TRBJ1-5; D possibly corresponds to TRBD1 (5 bases). V was trimmed by 6 bases and J by 3 bases, leaving 9 bases between them. CDR1 and CDR2 from the germline V gene are MNHEY and SVGAGI. There are 13 residues in the CDR3. This chain's CDR3 is CASSGTVNQPQHF. CDR3 nucleotide sequence: TGTGCCAGCAGCGGGACGGTCAATCAGCCCCAGCATTTT.

This chain links TRBV19 with TRBJ1-4; D gene uncertain. The length of the CDR3 is 14 residues. Germline assignment: CDR1 LNHDA and CDR2 SQIVND (reference sequence). The ends were cut back, 5 bases at V and 14 bases at J, with 21 bases in the middle. This CDR3 reads CASSPLTSPSRLFF. CDR3 nucleotides: TGTGCCAGTAGTCCCCTCACTAGTCCTTCCCGGCTGTTTTTT.

The chain combines TRBV7-9 with TRBJ2-1; 8 nucleotides align to TRBD1. The V gene end was trimmed by 3 bases and the J gene end by 8 bases; junction bases not matched to a gene: 9. The CDR3 covers 15 residues. In germline, CDR1 is SEHNR, CDR2 FQNEAQ (reference sequence). The chain's CDR3 is CASSFWTGMIDEQFF. The CDR3 nucleotides are TGTGCCAGCAGCTTTTGGACAGGGATGATCGATGAGCAGTTCTTC.

J is TRBJ2-2 and V is TRBV7-9; the D gene is possibly TRBD2 (6 bases). Germline-derived CDR1 and CDR2 are SEHNR and FQNEAQ (reference sequence). The CDR3 has 15 residues. V shed 2 bases and J shed 5 bases, with 12 bases lying between them. The CDR3 DNA reads as TGTGCCAGCAGCTTACCCGGGACTGCTACCGGGGAGCTGTTTTTT. Protein: CASSLPGTATGELFF.

The chain carries TRBV19 and TRBJ1-6; D perhaps matches TRBD1 (6 bases). V gave up 3 bases and J gave up 10 bases, with 13 bases separating them. Looked up from germline, CDR1 is LNHDA and CDR2 is SQIVND (reference sequence). The CDR3 runs 14 residues. CDR3 in amino acids: CASSMDSVYSPLHF. CDR3 in DNA: TGTGCCAGTAGTATGGACAGCGTCTACTCACCCCTCCACTTT.

The rearrangement uses TRBV7-6 and TRBJ2-5; D call uncertain. V shed 3 bases and J shed 4 bases, with 9 bases lying between them. The length of the CDR3 is 13 residues. Germline V gene data show CDR1 as SGHVS and CDR2 as FNYEAQ. CDR3 in DNA: TGTGCCAGCAGCTTTGTAGAAGGAGAGACCCAGTACTTC. Residues: CASSFVEGETQYF.

This chain uses TRBV30 with TRBJ2-2; maybe TRBD1 (6 bases). This CDR3 is 15 amino acids long. Trimming shortened V by 0 bases and J by 5 bases, and 13 bases separated the two germline ends. Germline V CDR1 and CDR2: GTSNPN, SVGIG (reference sequence). CDR3 DNA: TGTGCCTGGAGTGTAGGGGGAACGAGGACCGGGGAGCTGTTTTTT. It specifies CAWSVGGTRTGELFF.

The chain employs TRBV19 and TRBJ1-3, with unresolved D. Germline V gene sequence: CDR1 LNHDA, CDR2 SQIVND (reference sequence). The CDR3 totals 14 residues. The V and J ends lost 10 bases and 4 bases respectively, with 17 bases between them. The chain's CDR3 is CAISPGGNGNTIYF. CDR3 in DNA: TGTGCCATCTCCCCAGGAGGGAACGGAAACACCATATATTTT.

V and J are TRBV29-1 and TRBJ2-2, with 7 bases matching TRBD2. Losses at the gene ends were 4 bases for V and 0 bases for J; bases not matched to a gene: 2. The CDR3 is 14 amino acids. Germline values: CDR1 SQVTM, CDR2 ANQGSEA. The CDR3 loop is CSVASGANTGELFF. DNA of the CDR3: TGCAGCGTTGCTAGCGGCGCGAACACCGGGGAGCTGTTTTTT.

This clone was seen just once. Just one base apart from a much larger clone, this may be a read error. The J gene is TRBJ1-3, the V gene TRBV5-6; 8 nucleotides line up with TRBD1. The V gene end was trimmed by 4 bases and the J gene end by 7 bases; junction bases not matched to a gene: 4. Germline V gene sequence: CDR1 SGHDT, CDR2 YYEEEE. There are 13 residues in the CDR3. The CDR3 coding sequence is TGTGCCAGCAGCCGACAGGGGACGAACACCATATATTTT. Amino acids: CASSRQGTNTIYF.

This clone has just one count. The identical CDR3 is also encoded by other nucleotide sequences in the sample. This chain links TRBV5-1 with TRBJ2-3; no clear D. The CDR3 runs to 14 residues. Trimming left V 3 bases short and J 0 bases short, with 8 bases between. Germline values: CDR1 SGHRS, CDR2 YFSETQ. CDR3 sequence (DNA): TGCGCCAGCAGCTCAGGCGACAGCACAGATACGCAGTATTTT. This gives the protein CASSSGDSTDTQYF.

J is TRBJ1-2 and V is TRBV10-3; possible D gene TRBD1, 5 bases. The CDR3 consists of 12 residues. Germline lookup yields CDR1 ENHRY and CDR2 SYGVKD. V was clipped by 6 bases and J by 12 bases, with 17 bases between them. The CDR3, as DNA: TGTGCCATCAGGACGGGACCGACCACGGACACCTTC. Amino acid sequence: CAIRTGPTTDTF.

Comment on this clone: This may come from a read error, since a much larger clone is one base off. The chain is built from TRBV30 and TRBJ2-7; D unresolved. This CDR3 contains 11 residues. CDR1 is GTSNPN, CDR2 SVGIG, per germline (reference sequence). V lost 1 base, J lost 3 bases, and 4 bases lay in between. This chain's CDR3 is CAWSEYYEQYF. The CDR3, as DNA: TGTGCCTGGAGTGAATACTACGAGCAGTACTTC.

V gene TRBV5-4 combines with J gene TRBJ1-2; D is unclear. The CDR3 is 14 amino acids. The germline gives CDR1 SGHNT, CDR2 YYREEE (reference sequence). Trimming removed 1 base at V and 0 bases at J, with 7 bases between. The CDR3 spells CASSLIGTNYGYTF. As DNA, the CDR3 is TGTGCCAGCAGCTTGATCGGAACTAACTATGGCTACACCTTC.

This chain connects TRBV7-2 to TRBJ2-5, with TRBD1 identical over 10 bases. V trimming: 3 bases; J trimming: 2 bases; junction bases outside the gene matches: 3. The CDR3 is made up of 15 amino acids. Germline CDR1 and CDR2: SGHTA and FQGNSA. Written as DNA, the CDR3 is TGTGCCAGCAGCTTGTTGGGACAGGGGCAAGAGACCCAGTACTTC. Its translation: CASSLLGQGQETQYF.

Details on this clone: In the same sample, other DNA sequences code for this CDR3. The J gene is TRBJ2-7, the V gene TRBV5-4; TRBD2 matches 7 bases. The CDR3 runs 13 residues. Losses at the gene ends were 0 bases for V and 3 bases for J; bases not matched to a gene: 0. Per germline, CDR1 SGHNT and CDR2 YYREEE (reference sequence). The CDR3, as DNA: TGTGCCAGCAGCTTGGCTAGCGGCTACGAGCAGTACTTC. Encoded protein: CASSLASGYEQYF. The variable domain in full, with the rest retrieved from reference TRBV5-4 and TRBJ2-7, is ETGVTQSPTHLIKTRGQQVTLRCSSQSGHNTVSWYQQALGQGPQFIFQYYREEENGRGNFPPRFSGLQFPNYSSELNVNALELDDSALYLCASSLASGYEQYFGPGTRLTVT.

J is TRBJ2-5 and V is TRBV18; tentatively, D is TRBD1 (6 bases). The J call is in doubt because the DNA end fits TRBJ2-7 better. The CDR3 has 14 amino acids. CDR1 KGHSH and CDR2 LQKENI come from the germline V gene. CDR3 bases: TGTGCCAGCTCACCTACAGGGAGTGGCGACGAGCAGTACTTC. Protein sequence: CASSPTGSGDEQYF.

In the case of this clone: This same CDR3 is encoded by further DNA sequences in the sample. This chain links TRBV19 with TRBJ2-3; 8 nucleotides match TRBD2. Germline lookup yields CDR1 LNHDA and CDR2 SQIVND (reference sequence). The CDR3 totals 13 residues. The ends lost 6 bases at V and 1 base at J; junction bases unmatched: 0. CDR3 nucleotide sequence: TGTGCCAGTAGACTAGCGGGCACAGATACGCAGTATTTT. Translation: CASRLAGTDTQYF.

This chain joins TRBV27 and TRBJ2-1; D may be TRBD2 (6 bases). CDR3 length equals 15 residues. Germline assignment: CDR1 MNHEY and CDR2 SMNVEV (reference sequence). The V end lost 2 bases, the J end lost 4 bases, and 12 bases lay between the germline ends. This chain's CDR3 is CASSLGRAGYNEQFF. As DNA, the CDR3 is TGTGCCAGCAGTTTAGGTAGGGCGGGATACAATGAGCAGTTCTTC.

This chain uses TRBV4-1 with TRBJ2-1; D is possibly TRBD1 (5 bases). There are 13 residues in the CDR3. Germline CDR1 is MGHRA and CDR2 is YSYEKL. Trimming pared 2 bases from V and 6 bases from J, leaving 8 bases between. DNA of the CDR3: TGCGCCAGCAGCCAACCGACAGTCAATGAGCAGTTCTTC. It yields the protein CASSQPTVNEQFF.

The chain uses TRBV11-2 and TRBJ2-1; D is perhaps TRBD2 (6 bases). The V gene lost 1 base and the J gene lost 2 bases, with 12 bases spanning the gap. The length of the CDR3 is 16 residues. Per germline, CDR1 SGHAT and CDR2 FQNNGV. DNA of the CDR3: TGTGCCAGCAGCTTAGTAGGAGGGGCACCCTACAATGAGCAGTTCTTC. It encodes CASSLVGGAPYNEQFF.